The 3 T cell receptor beta chains below were found in one sample sequenced in a study of cytomegalovirus exposure and HLA in healthy donors. The PCR employed 60 Vbeta primers together with 13 Jbeta primers. Measured with immunoSEQ multiplex PCR; TCRdb has only the in-frame clones, and not every one. The clone table shows about 140,000 clones, with the ten largest holding over 2%. The specimen sequenced was PBMCs. These receptors originate from a woman aged 18-29 years in good health and CMV-seronegative.

The V call is TRBV6-1, the J call TRBJ2-1, with 7 bases lining up with TRBD2. CDR1 is MNHNS and CDR2 is SASEGT in the germline V gene. The CDR3 runs to 15 residues. J lost 4 bases, V lost 7 bases, and 10 bases had no gene match. The CDR3, as DNA: TGTGCCAGCAAAAGGGAGCGGGATTTATACAATGAGCAGTTCTTC. This sequence encodes CASKRERDLYNEQFF.

The chain joins TRBV5-8 to TRBJ2-1, with D perhaps TRBD1 (5 bases). The germline V gene encodes CDR1 SGHTS and CDR2 YDEGEE. CDR3 size: 14 residues. Trimming removed 4 bases from V and 5 bases from J, with 13 bases in between. Here the CDR3 DNA reads TGTGCCAGCAGCCCTCAGGCAGGGCACAATGAGCAGTTCTTC. This gives the protein CASSPQAGHNEQFF.

As regards this clone: Other DNA variants within this sample encode the same CDR3. The CDR3 sequence is CASSQGWAGWEDLTYEQYF. The CDR3 DNA reads TGCGCCAGCAGCCAAGGCTGGGCAGGGTGGGAGGACTTAACCTACGAGCAGTACTTC. The chain carries TRBV4-1 and TRBJ2-7, with D perhaps TRBD2 (6 bases). The CDR3 is 19 residues long. The germline CDR1 and CDR2 sequences are MGHRA and YSYEKL. Trimming pared 1 base from V and 2 bases from J, leaving 24 bases between.